These T cell receptor beta chains were read from a single sample in a study of T-cell memory formation after mild COVID-19. TCRdb re-called the 5' RACE reads with MiXCR, one entry per CDR3 protein. This sample has 350,000 to 500,000 distinct CDR3 sequences; roughly 18% occur once, and the top ten carry around a fifth. Sequencing was carried out using PBMCs or a T cell subset sorted from them (not recorded which). These receptors originate from a man in his late teens or twenties who had mild COVID-19 (a few samples of this study predate the infection). Cell type and time point are not known. CDR3s include the opening cysteine and the closing phenylalanine or tryptophan. The D gene is left open where the match is weak. Part of the rows lack a size; the others show once, few, many or a class for expanded clones.

abundance: many; v_gene: TRBV15; j_gene: TRBJ2-7; d_gene: TRBD2; CDR3nt: TGTGCCACCAGCAGAGATTCAAGCGGGGGTTACGAGCAGTACTTC; CDR3aa: CATSRDSSGGYEQYF
abundance: few; v_gene: TRBV9; j_gene: TRBJ1-4; d_gene: TRBD1; CDR3nt: TGTGCCAGCAGCGGCCCAGGGACAGGGAGAGAAAAACTGTTTTTT; CDR3aa: CASSGPGTGREKLFF
abundance: .; v_gene: TRBV7-2; j_gene: TRBJ2-3; d_gene: .; CDR3nt: TGTGCCAGCAGCCCCACGACGTCGACAGATACGCAGTATTTT; CDR3aa: CASSPTTSTDTQYF
abundance: many; v_gene: TRBV4-1; j_gene: TRBJ2-2; d_gene: TRBD2; CDR3nt: TGCGCCAGCAGCCTAGCGGGGGCTACCGGGGAGCTGTTTTTT; CDR3aa: CASSLAGATGELFF
abundance: many; v_gene: TRBV7-6; j_gene: TRBJ2-7; d_gene: TRBD1; CDR3nt: TGTGCCAGCAGCTGGGACACAGGGGGCAACGAGCAGTACTTC; CDR3aa: CASSWDTGGNEQYF
abundance: .; v_gene: TRBV20-1; j_gene: TRBJ1-2; d_gene: TRBD1; CDR3nt: TGCAGTGCTTTTCGGACAGGTGTTGATGGCTACACCTTC; CDR3aa: CSAFRTGVDGYTF
abundance: few; v_gene: TRBV11-2; j_gene: TRBJ2-2; d_gene: TRBD2; CDR3nt: TGTGCCAGCAGCTTTTCGACTAGCGGGTACACCGGGGAGCTGTTTTTT; CDR3aa: CASSFSTSGYTGELFF
abundance: few; v_gene: TRBV7-9; j_gene: TRBJ2-7; d_gene: TRBD2; CDR3nt: TGTGCCAGCAGCTTTGCCGGGGGGGCCTTCGAGCAGTACTTC; CDR3aa: CASSFAGGAFEQYF
abundance: few; v_gene: TRBV11-2; j_gene: TRBJ1-3; d_gene: .; CDR3nt: TGTGCCAGCAGCTCCCTGTCTGGAAACACCATATATTTT; CDR3aa: CASSSLSGNTIYF
abundance: .; v_gene: TRBV5-1; j_gene: TRBJ2-2; d_gene: .; CDR3nt: TGCGCCAGCAGGACGATACAGCTCGGGGAGCTGTTTTTT; CDR3aa: CASRTIQLGELFF